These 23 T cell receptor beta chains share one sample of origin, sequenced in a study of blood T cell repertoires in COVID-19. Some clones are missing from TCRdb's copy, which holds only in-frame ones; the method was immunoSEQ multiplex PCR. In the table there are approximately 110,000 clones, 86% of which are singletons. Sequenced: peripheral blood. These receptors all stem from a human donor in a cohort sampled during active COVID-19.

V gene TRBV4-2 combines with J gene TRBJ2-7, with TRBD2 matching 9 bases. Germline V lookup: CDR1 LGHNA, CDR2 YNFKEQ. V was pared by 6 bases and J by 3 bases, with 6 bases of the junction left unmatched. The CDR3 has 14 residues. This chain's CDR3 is CASSRLAADYEQYF. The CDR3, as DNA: TGTGCCAGCAGTCGACTAGCGGCTGACTACGAGCAGTACTTC.

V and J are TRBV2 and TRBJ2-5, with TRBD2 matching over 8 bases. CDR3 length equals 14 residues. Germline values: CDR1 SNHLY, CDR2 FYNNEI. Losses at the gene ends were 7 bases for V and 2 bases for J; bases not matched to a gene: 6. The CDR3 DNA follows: TGTGCCAGCAACTGGGCTAGCGGGCAAGAGACCCAGTACTTC. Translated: CASNWASGQETQYF. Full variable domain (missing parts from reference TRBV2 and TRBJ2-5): EPEVTQTPSHQVTQMGQEVILRCVPISNHLYFYWYRQILGQKVEFLVSFYNNEISEKSEIFDDQFSVERPDGSNFTLKIRSTKLEDSAMYFCASNWASGQETQYFGPGTRLLVL.

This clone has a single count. This CDR3 is CSAVQGAGSYEQYF. The CDR3 DNA is TGCAGCGCAGTTCAAGGGGCAGGTTCCTACGAGCAGTACTTC. V is TRBV29-1 and J is TRBJ2-7, with D possibly TRBD1 on 5 matching bases. The CDR3 covers 14 residues. Germline V lookup: CDR1 SQVTM, CDR2 ANQGSEA. V gave up 7 bases and J gave up 1 base, with 17 bases separating them.

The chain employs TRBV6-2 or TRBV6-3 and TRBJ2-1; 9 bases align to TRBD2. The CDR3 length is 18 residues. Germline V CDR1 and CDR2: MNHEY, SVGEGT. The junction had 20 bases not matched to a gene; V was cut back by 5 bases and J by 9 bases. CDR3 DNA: TGTGCCAGCAGTCGCATGACTAGCGGAACAACCACGGTCGGTGAGCAGTTCTTC. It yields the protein CASSRMTSGTTTVGEQFF.

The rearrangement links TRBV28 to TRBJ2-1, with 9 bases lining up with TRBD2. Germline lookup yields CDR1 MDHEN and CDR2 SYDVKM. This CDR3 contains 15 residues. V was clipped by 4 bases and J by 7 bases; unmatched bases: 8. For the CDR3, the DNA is TGTGCCAGCAGTTCGACAGCGGGAGGAAGGAATGAGCAGTTCTTC. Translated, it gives CASSSTAGGRNEQFF.

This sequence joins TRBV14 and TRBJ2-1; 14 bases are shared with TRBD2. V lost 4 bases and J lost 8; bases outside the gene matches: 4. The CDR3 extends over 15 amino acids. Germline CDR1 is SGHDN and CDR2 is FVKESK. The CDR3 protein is CASSRGLAGVYEQFF. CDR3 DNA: TGTGCCAGCAGCCGGGGACTAGCGGGAGTCTATGAGCAGTTCTTC.

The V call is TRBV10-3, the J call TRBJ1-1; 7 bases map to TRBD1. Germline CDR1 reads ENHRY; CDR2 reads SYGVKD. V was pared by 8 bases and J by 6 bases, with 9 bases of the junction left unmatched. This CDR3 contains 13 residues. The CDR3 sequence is CAIGTGERAEAFF. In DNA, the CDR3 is TGTGCCATCGGCACAGGGGAGAGGGCTGAAGCTTTCTTT.

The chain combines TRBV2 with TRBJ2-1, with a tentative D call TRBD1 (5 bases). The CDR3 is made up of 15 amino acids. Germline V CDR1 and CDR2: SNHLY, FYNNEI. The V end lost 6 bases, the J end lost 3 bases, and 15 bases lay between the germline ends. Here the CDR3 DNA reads TGTGCCAGCAGCTCCCAGGGTACAAACTACAATGAGCAGTTCTTC. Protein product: CASSSQGTNYNEQFF. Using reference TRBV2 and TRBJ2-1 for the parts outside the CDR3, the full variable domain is EPEVTQTPSHQVTQMGQEVILRCVPISNHLYFYWYRQILGQKVEFLVSFYNNEISEKSEIFDDQFSVERPDGSNFTLKIRSTKLEDSAMYFCASSSQGTNYNEQFFGPGTRLTVL.

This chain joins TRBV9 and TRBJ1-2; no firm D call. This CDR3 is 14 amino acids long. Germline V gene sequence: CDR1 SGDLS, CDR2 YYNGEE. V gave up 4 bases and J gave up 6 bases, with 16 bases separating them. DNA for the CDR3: TGTGCCAGCAGCTCCCGGACTACGGAGAATGGCTACACCTTC. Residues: CASSSRTTENGYTF.

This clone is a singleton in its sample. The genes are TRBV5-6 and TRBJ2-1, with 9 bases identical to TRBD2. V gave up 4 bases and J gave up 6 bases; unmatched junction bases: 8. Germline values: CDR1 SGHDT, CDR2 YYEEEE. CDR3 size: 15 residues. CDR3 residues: CASSTGLAPPNEQFF. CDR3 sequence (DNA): TGTGCCAGCAGCACGGGACTAGCTCCCCCCAATGAGCAGTTCTTC.

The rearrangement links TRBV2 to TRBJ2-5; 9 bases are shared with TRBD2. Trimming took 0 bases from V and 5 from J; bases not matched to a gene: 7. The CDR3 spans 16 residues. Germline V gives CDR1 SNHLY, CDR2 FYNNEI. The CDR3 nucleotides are TGTGCCAGCAGTGAAGCTGGTAGCGGGAGTAGCGAGACCCAGTACTTC. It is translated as CASSEAGSGSSETQYF.

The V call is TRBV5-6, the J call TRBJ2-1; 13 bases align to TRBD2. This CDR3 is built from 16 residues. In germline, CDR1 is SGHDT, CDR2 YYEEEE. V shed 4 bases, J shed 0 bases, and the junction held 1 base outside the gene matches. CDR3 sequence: CASSRTSGSSYNEQFF. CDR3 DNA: TGTGCCAGCAGCCGGACTAGCGGGAGCTCCTACAATGAGCAGTTCTTC.

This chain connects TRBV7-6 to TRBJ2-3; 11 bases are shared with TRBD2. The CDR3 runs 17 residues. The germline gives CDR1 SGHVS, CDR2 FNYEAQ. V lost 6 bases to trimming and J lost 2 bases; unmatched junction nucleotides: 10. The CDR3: CASSLRIAGGDTDTQYF. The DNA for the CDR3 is TGTGCCAGCAGTTTGAGGATAGCGGGAGGGGACACAGATACGCAGTATTTT. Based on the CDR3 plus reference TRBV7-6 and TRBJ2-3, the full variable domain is GAGVSQSPRYKVTKRGQDVALRCDPISGHVSLYWYRQALGQGPEFLTYFNYEAQQDKSGLPNDRFSAERPEGSISTLTIQRTEQRDSAMYRCASSLRIAGGDTDTQYFGPGTRLTVL.

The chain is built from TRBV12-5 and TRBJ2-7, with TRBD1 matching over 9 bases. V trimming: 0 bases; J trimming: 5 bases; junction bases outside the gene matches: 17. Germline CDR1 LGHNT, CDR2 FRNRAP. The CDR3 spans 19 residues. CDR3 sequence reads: CASGLVSEGQGNRVNEQYF. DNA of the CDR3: TGTGCTAGTGGTTTGGTCAGTGAGGGACAGGGAAATAGGGTGAACGAGCAGTACTTC. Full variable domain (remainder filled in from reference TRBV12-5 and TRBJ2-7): DARVTQTPRHKVTEMGQEVTMRCQPILGHNTVFWYRQTMMQGLELLAYFRNRAPLDDSGMPKDRFSAEMPDATLATLKIQPSEPRDSAVYFCASGLVSEGQGNRVNEQYFGPGTRLTVT.

The CDR3 DNA follows: TGTGCCAGCAGCTTAGCGCGCCAAGAGACCCAGTACTTC. Its protein product is CASSLARQETQYF. The chain uses TRBV11-3 and TRBJ2-5; D call uncertain. V lost 1 base, J lost 1 base, and 4 bases lay in between. The length of the CDR3 is 13 residues. Looked up from germline, CDR1 is SGHNT and CDR2 is YENEEA.

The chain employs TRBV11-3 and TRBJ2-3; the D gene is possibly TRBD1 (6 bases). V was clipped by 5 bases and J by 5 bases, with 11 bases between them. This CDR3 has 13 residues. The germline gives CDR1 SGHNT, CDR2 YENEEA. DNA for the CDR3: TGTGCCAGCAGCCCGTACAGGGAAGATACGCAGTATTTT. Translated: CASSPYREDTQYF.

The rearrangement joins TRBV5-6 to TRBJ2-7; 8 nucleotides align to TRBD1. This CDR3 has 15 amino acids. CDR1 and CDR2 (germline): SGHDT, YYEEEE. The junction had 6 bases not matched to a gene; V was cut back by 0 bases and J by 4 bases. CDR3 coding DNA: TGTGCCAGCAGCTTGGGACAGGGGACCTTTTACGAGCAGTACTTC. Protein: CASSLGQGTFYEQYF. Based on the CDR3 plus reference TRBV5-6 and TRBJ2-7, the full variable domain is DAGVTQSPTHLIKTRGQQVTLRCSPKSGHDTVSWYQQALGQGPQFIFQYYEEEERQRGNFPDRFSGHQFPNYSSELNVNALLLGDSALYLCASSLGQGTFYEQYFGPGTRLTVT.

CDR3: CASLWAEGAGEQYF. As DNA, the CDR3 is TGTGCCAGCCTTTGGGCGGAGGGGGCGGGCGAGCAGTACTTC. The V and J genes are TRBV28 and TRBJ2-7, with D possibly being TRBD1 (7 bases). The CDR3 has 14 residues. Germline loops: CDR1 MDHEN, CDR2 SYDVKM. V lost 8 bases and J 6 bases, leaving 20 bases between the germline ends.

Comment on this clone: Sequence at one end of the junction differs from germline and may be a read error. The DNA of the CDR3 is TGTGCCTGGGGGGGACAGGGGGCGAAGACCGGGGAGCTGTTTTTT. Protein product: CAWGGQGAKTGELFF. The V and J genes are TRBV30 and TRBJ2-2; 12 nucleotides line up with TRBD1. The CDR3 totals 15 residues. CDR1 is GTSNPN and CDR2 is SVGIG in the germline V gene (reference sequence).

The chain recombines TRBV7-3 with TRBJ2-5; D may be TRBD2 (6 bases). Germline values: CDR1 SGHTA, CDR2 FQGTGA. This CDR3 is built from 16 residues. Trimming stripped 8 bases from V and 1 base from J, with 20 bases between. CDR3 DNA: TGTGCCAGCCCCCCAATTAGCGGACTTCTCCAAGAGACCCAGTACTTC. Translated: CASPPISGLLQETQYF. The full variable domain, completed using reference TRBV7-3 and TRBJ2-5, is GAGVSQTPSNKVTEKGKYVELRCDPISGHTALYWYRQSLGQGPEFLIYFQGTGAADDSGLPNDRFFAVRPEGSVSTLKIQRTERGDSAVYLCASPPISGLLQETQYFGPGTRLLVL.

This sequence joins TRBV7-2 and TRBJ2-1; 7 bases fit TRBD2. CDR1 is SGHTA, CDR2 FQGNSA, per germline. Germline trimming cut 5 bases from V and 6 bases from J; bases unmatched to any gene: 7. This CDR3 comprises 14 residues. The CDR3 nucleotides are TGTGCCAGCAGCCCCCAATCGGGGGGCAATGAGCAGTTCTTC. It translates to CASSPQSGGNEQFF.

CDR3 region: CASSLGGRGGTDTQYF. CDR3 DNA: TGTGCCAGCAGCTTAGGGGGCAGGGGAGGCACAGATACGCAGTATTTT. The chain has TRBV7-3 and TRBJ2-3; D is perhaps TRBD1 (6 bases). Trimming shortened V by 2 bases and J by 1 base, and 13 bases separated the two germline ends. The CDR3 covers 16 residues. Germline V gene sequence: CDR1 SGHTA, CDR2 FQGTGA.

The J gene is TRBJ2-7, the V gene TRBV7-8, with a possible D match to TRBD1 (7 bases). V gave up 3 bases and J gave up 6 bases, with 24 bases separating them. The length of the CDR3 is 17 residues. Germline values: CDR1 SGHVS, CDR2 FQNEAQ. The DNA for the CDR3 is TGTGCCAGCAGCTTTCCCAGGGGGAGGCCTGAGTGGGGCGAGCAGTACTTC. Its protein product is CASSFPRGRPEWGEQYF.